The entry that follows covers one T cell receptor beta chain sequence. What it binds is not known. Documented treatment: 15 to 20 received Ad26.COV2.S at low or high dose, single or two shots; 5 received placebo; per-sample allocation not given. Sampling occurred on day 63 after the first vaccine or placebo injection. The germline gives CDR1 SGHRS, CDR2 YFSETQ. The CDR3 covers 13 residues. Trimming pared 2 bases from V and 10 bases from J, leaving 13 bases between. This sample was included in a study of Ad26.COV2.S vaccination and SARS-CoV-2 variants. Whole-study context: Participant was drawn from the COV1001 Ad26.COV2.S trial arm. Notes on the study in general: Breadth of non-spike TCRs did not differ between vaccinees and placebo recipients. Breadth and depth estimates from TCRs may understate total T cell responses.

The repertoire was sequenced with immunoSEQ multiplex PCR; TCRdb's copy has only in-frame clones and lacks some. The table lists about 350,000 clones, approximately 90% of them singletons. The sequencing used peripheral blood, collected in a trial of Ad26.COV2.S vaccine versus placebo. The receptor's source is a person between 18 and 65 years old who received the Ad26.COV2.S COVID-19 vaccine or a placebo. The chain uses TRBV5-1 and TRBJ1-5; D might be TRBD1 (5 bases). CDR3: CASSFGGSEPQHF. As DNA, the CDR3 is TGCGCCAGCAGCTTCGGGGGGTCCGAACCCCAGCATTTT.